Presented here are 15 T cell receptor beta chains from one specimen sequenced in a study of PD-L1 blockade in urothelial cancer. Noted time point: peripheral blood 6 weeks after treatment start. Clones were read by immunoSEQ multiplex PCR, and TCRdb kept only the in-frame ones, dropping some. The table has about 76,000 clones, approximately 90% seen once. The source material was PBMCs, sampled around atezolizumab (anti-PD-L1) treatment. All receptors derive from a woman over 75 with urothelial cancer.

The rearrangement uses TRBV7-9 and TRBJ2-1, with TRBD2 as a possible D gene (6 bases). In germline, CDR1 is SEHNR, CDR2 FQNEAQ (reference sequence). The CDR3 is 15 residues long. Trimming shortened V by 1 base and J by 7 bases, and 14 bases separated the two germline ends. CDR3 bases: TGTGCCAGCAGCTTAGGTCTAGCGCTGGGAAATGAGCAGTTCTTC. Translating it yields CASSLGLALGNEQFF.

The chain has TRBV18 and TRBJ2-7; a weak D match, TRBD1 (6 bases). Germline V gene sequence: CDR1 KGHSH, CDR2 LQKENI. This CDR3 is built from 16 residues. Trimming took off 2 bases at V and 3 bases at J, with 17 bases between the two ends. CDR3 nucleotides: TGTGCCAGCTCACCAAACACAGGGACCAGTAACTACGAGCAGTACTTC. Protein sequence: CASSPNTGTSNYEQYF.

The chain is built from TRBV9 and TRBJ2-1, with D unclear. V shed 0 bases and J shed 4 bases, with 11 bases lying between them. The CDR3 contains 15 residues. The germline V gene encodes CDR1 SGDLS and CDR2 YYNGEE. The DNA of the CDR3 is TGTGCCAGCAGCGTAGCTGGTACAGATTACAATGAGCAGTTCTTC. Its protein product is CASSVAGTDYNEQFF.

The chain carries TRBV28 and TRBJ1-2, with TRBD1 matching 10 bases. V lost 6 bases, J lost 7 bases, and 8 bases stayed unmatched. The germline V gene has CDR1 MDHEN and CDR2 SYDVKM. The CDR3 covers 14 residues. The CDR3 reads CASRAGQGEVGYTF. CDR3 sequence (DNA): TGTGCCAGCAGGGCCGGACAGGGGGAGGTTGGCTACACCTTC.

This chain connects TRBV30 to TRBJ2-5; TRBD2 might be the D (5 bases). This CDR3 spans 14 amino acids. Trimming pared 2 bases from V and 5 bases from J, leaving 15 bases between. CDR1 is GTSNPN and CDR2 is SVGIG in the germline V gene (reference sequence). CDR3 in DNA: TGTGCCTGGAGTCCCCGGCCGAGCGGCGAGACCCAGTACTTC. This translates into CAWSPRPSGETQYF.

The chain is built from TRBV5-1 and TRBJ1-3; 7 nucleotides align to TRBD1. Germline lookup yields CDR1 SGHRS and CDR2 YFSETQ. V shed 8 bases, J shed 3 bases, and the junction held 11 bases outside the gene matches. The CDR3 spans 15 residues. The CDR3 DNA sequence: TGCGCCAGTACGACAGGGCCTTCGAATGGAAACACCATATATTTT. It yields the protein CASTTGPSNGNTIYF.

The V call is TRBV5-1, the J call TRBJ1-1, with 8 bases that match TRBD1. The CDR3 is made up of 15 amino acids. Trimming took 2 bases from V and 0 from J; bases not matched to a gene: 3. Germline V lookup: CDR1 SGHRS, CDR2 YFSETQ. The CDR3 region is CASSLAGGVNTEAFF. The DNA of the CDR3 is TGCGCCAGCAGCTTAGCAGGGGGCGTGAACACTGAAGCTTTCTTT.

V is TRBV6-1 and J is TRBJ2-3, with 9 positions matching TRBD2. Germline loops: CDR1 MNHNS, CDR2 SASEGT. The CDR3 is 15 residues long. The junction had 4 bases not matched to a gene; V was cut back by 4 bases and J by 2 bases. DNA for the CDR3: TGTGCCAGCAGTGGTAGCGGGAGTTTCACAGATACGCAGTATTTT. It yields the protein CASSGSGSFTDTQYF.

The V call is TRBV20-1, the J call TRBJ2-1, with D possibly being TRBD2 (5 bases). Germline V CDR1 and CDR2: DFQATT, SNEGSKA (reference sequence). The CDR3 spans 11 residues. Between the trimmed V and J ends, which lost 6 bases and 5 bases, there was a span of 8 bases. The CDR3 here is CSAGLNNEQFF. The CDR3 coding sequence is TGCAGTGCAGGACTTAACAATGAGCAGTTCTTC.

The count of this clone is one. The genes are TRBV19 and TRBJ2-3; perhaps TRBD1 as D (5 bases). Germline V gene lookup returns CDR1 LNHDA and CDR2 SQIVND (reference sequence). The CDR3 runs 14 residues. V lost 6 bases and J lost 2, with 12 bases in between. CDR3 sequence (DNA): TGTGCCAGTAGCCCTCGACAGCCCACAGATACGCAGTATTTT. Its translation: CASSPRQPTDTQYF.

V is TRBV5-1 and J is TRBJ1-1, with 11 bases aligning to TRBD1. CDR3 length equals 14 residues. Unmatched junction bases numbered 4, after V lost 4 bases and J lost 5 bases. Germline V lookup: CDR1 SGHRS, CDR2 YFSETQ. CDR3 sequence (DNA): TGCGCCAGCAGCCCCCGGGACAGGGGGACTGAAGCTTTCTTT. Encoded protein: CASSPRDRGTEAFF.

This rearrangement joins TRBV19 to TRBJ2-1, with 10 bases fitting TRBD2. The CDR3 length is 15 residues. The germline gives CDR1 LNHDA, CDR2 SQIVND (reference sequence). V shed 5 bases, J shed 9 bases, and the junction held 10 bases outside the gene matches. The CDR3: CASSGSAGGLGEQFF. The CDR3 nucleotides read TGTGCCAGTAGTGGATCAGCGGGAGGGCTAGGTGAGCAGTTCTTC.

This chain joins TRBV19 and TRBJ2-5; 7 bases fit TRBD1. Trimming removed 9 bases from V and 3 bases from J; junction bases left unmatched: 10. Germline loops: CDR1 LNHDA, CDR2 SQIVND (reference sequence). The CDR3 is 14 residues long. CDR3 residues: CASRAIQGKETQYF. CDR3 nucleotide sequence: TGTGCCAGCAGGGCCATACAGGGGAAAGAGACCCAGTACTTC.

V gene TRBV28 combines with J gene TRBJ1-2; unclear D gene. The CDR3 has 14 residues. Deletions cut 1 base from V and 4 bases from J, with 10 bases between. Per the germline V gene, CDR1 is MDHEN and CDR2 is SYDVKM. The CDR3 protein is CASSLYPDTYGYTF. The CDR3 nucleotides are TGTGCCAGCAGTTTATACCCCGACACCTATGGCTACACCTTC.

This chain joins TRBV30 and TRBJ2-4; D might be TRBD2 (6 bases). The CDR3 spans 15 residues. The germline CDR1 and CDR2 sequences are GTSNPN and SVGIG (reference sequence). V lost 2 bases and J 0 bases, leaving 11 bases between the germline ends. The CDR3 coding sequence is TGTGCCTGGAGTTGGAGGGGTCTAGCCAAAAACATTCAGTACTTC. Its translation: CAWSWRGLAKNIQYF.